This T cell receptor beta chain is from a study of blood T cell repertoires in COVID-19 (dated by TCRdb to 2020 to 2021). With regard to the full study: Samples covering the acute and convalescent phases of COVID-19 were provided by collaborators in the United States, Italy and Spain. The prospective study material was composed of cDNA or gDNA derived from T cells, B-cell-depleted T cells, or PBMCs. Deeply sampled blood TCRbeta repertoires from subjects exposed to, actively infected with, or recovered from COVID-19 were included in the dataset. The samples were drawn from two sources: the first 160 participants of the ongoing ImmuneRACE study, and 1,200 or so subjects contributed by 6 global collaborators. A freely available public database, intended as a resource for researchers studying the immune response to SARS-CoV-2, is where the repertoires were released. A de-identified subject ID, COVID-19 status, age in years and sex were almost always included in the sample metadata. Where available, HLA class I and class II types were taken from metadata supplied by the sample provider and were not determined by assay-based typing. Findings and caveats that apply to the study as a whole: How much clinical and demographic metadata was included differed by source and by participant, and the metadata was provided uncurated.

TCRbeta CDR3 regions were amplified from genomic DNA using the immunoSEQ Assay, a bias-controlled multiplex PCR. The authors processed their data as follows. The number of nucleated cells in each sample was estimated from the amplification of reference gene primers within the assay. To quantify the absolute abundance of each unique TCRbeta CDR3 rearrangement, sequence reads were collapsed and filtered. For each sample, productive Simpson clonality was calculated by taking the square root of Simpson's diversity index across productive rearrangements. Entries here come from immuneACCESS through TCRdb and include only in-frame sequences with V and J called. Some clones fail to appear in such tables; in the studies checked, an unresolved V gene covers under half of the shortfall, and the cause of the remainder is unknown. The V and J calls and the clone size are those of that table, but D and trimming were determined from the DNA. This sample comprises approximately 180,000 clones, 80% to 90% of them detected only once. The top ten clonotypes cover approximately 2.5% of the sample.

In the prospective study, participants were about 18 to 95 years old, resided in approximately 25 geographic areas of the United States, and were enrolled through a virtual design. In the prospective study, participants were assigned to cohorts based on the clinical history participants reported in a screening survey and a study questionnaire. Each participant in the prospective study had whole blood, serum and a nasopharyngeal or oropharyngeal swab collected by mobile phlebotomists. Over an approximately 2-month period, participants in the prospective study had the option of providing additional blood draws and questionnaires. Blood samples from the prospective study were shipped frozen or at room temperature prior to DNA extraction. In this sample, this clone turned up once. Its antigen is still unknown. No clone much larger than this one lies a single base away; base qualities are absent. V is shortened by 8 bases, J by 2 bases, and the region joining them spans 18 bases. Including the terminal cysteine and phenylalanine, the CDR3 comprises 15 residues. Only CDR3 DNA remains: 45 bases, in frame from the first base. The germline V gene (reference sequence) supplies CDR1 MNHEY and CDR2 SMNVEV.

The clonotype was recovered from a woman in her forties with acute COVID-19. The receptor chain draws on TRBV27 and TRBJ1-1, with the D segment identity uncertain. Material: PBMCs or T cells enriched from blood (not recorded which). The DNA reads as follows: TGTGCCAGCGGCGATCCTGGACTGATAAACACTGAAGCTTTCTTT. The resulting protein is CASGDPGLINTEAFF.